These 32 T cell receptor beta chains came from one sample sequenced in a study of shared clonotypes between healthy human individuals. Profiling relied on immunoSEQ multiplex PCR, and the TCRdb table lists in-frame clones only, not all of them. The table has 2,500,000 or so clones, 80% to 95% seen once. The sequenced sample was naive CD4+ T cells from PBMCs. The subset denotes: CD45RA+ positively selected. The receptor source for this set is a man aged 18 to 29 in good health. Some clones in this sample may be carry-over from other donors' samples.

V is TRBV7-2 and J is TRBJ2-1; D is unresolved. V gave up 3 bases and J gave up 8 bases, with 5 bases separating them. The CDR3 runs 11 residues. Germline CDR1 SGHTA, CDR2 FQGNSA. CDR3 residues: CASSFIHEQFF. DNA for the CDR3: TGTGCCAGCAGCTTTATCCATGAGCAGTTCTTC.

This sequence joins TRBV5-1 and TRBJ2-7; D tentatively reads TRBD1 or TRBD2 (5 bases each). The CDR3 has 16 residues. Between the trimmed V and J ends, which lost 3 bases and 1 base, there was a span of 17 bases. The germline V gene has CDR1 SGHRS and CDR2 YFSETQ. In nucleotides, the CDR3 is TGCGCCAGCAGCTGGAGGACGGGACGGAATTCCTACGAGCAGTACTTC. It yields the protein CASSWRTGRNSYEQYF.

The rearrangement joins TRBV10-3 to TRBJ1-1, with D unclear. The germline V gene has CDR1 ENHRY and CDR2 SYGVKD. The CDR3 runs to 13 residues. Trimming took 0 bases from V and 8 from J, leaving 10 bases between them. The CDR3, as DNA: TGTGCCATCAGTGAGTCTGCCCGGTCCGAAGCTTTCTTT. Protein product: CAISESARSEAFF.

The V and J genes are TRBV4-1 and TRBJ2-3, with 7 bases that match TRBD1. The CDR3 totals 17 residues. CDR1 and CDR2 (germline): MGHRA, YSYEKL. The V gene end was trimmed by 2 bases and the J gene end by 2 bases; junction bases not matched to a gene: 10. CDR3 DNA sequence: TGCGCCAGCAGCCAACCTACCACAGGGGCCTCCACAGATACGCAGTATTTT. Residues: CASSQPTTGASTDTQYF.

This clone was observed once. Other DNA sequences in this sample translate to the same CDR3. The chain is built from TRBV30 and TRBJ1-4; TRBD1 might be the D (6 bases). The CDR3 totals 15 residues. Germline CDR1 reads GTSNPN; CDR2 reads SVGIG (reference sequence). The V and J ends lost 0 bases and 4 bases respectively, with 12 bases between them. The CDR3 coding sequence is TGTGCCTGGAGTGTAAGGGGGGGGAGTAATGAAAAACTGTTTTTT. Translating gives CAWSVRGGSNEKLFF.

The chain combines TRBV21-1 with TRBJ1-4. TRBV21-1 has pseudogene status. This CDR3 comprises 14 residues. The CDR3 sequence is CASSRGGGGEKLFF. The CDR3 DNA sequence: TGTGCCAGCAGCCGCGGGGGAGGGGGTGAAAAACTGTTTTTT.

For this clone: The same CDR3 also results from other DNA sequences found in this sample. This chain joins TRBV5-1 and TRBJ1-4; no reliable D call. Trimming cost V 3 bases and J 2 bases, with 8 bases left between them. Germline CDR1 is SGHRS and CDR2 is YFSETQ. The CDR3 spans 14 residues. The CDR3 coding sequence is TGCGCCAGCAGCTCTACTGGGACTAATGAAAAACTGTTTTTT. Protein sequence: CASSSTGTNEKLFF.

This clone occurred once. This chain connects TRBV11-3 to TRBJ2-7; D might be TRBD1 or TRBD2, each matching 5 bases. CDR3 length: 13 residues. V was pared by 1 base and J by 7 bases, with 11 bases between. The V gene's germline CDR1 is SGHNT and CDR2 YENEEA. This CDR3 is CASSLGAWGEQYF. CDR3 nucleotides: TGTGCCAGCAGCTTAGGGGCCTGGGGGGAGCAGTACTTC. The complete variable domain, with remaining parts taken from reference TRBV11-3 and TRBJ2-7, reads EAGVVQSPRYKIIEKKQPVAFWCNPISGHNTLYWYLQNLGQGPELLIRYENEEAVDDSQLPKDRFSAERLKGVDSTLKIQPAELGDSAVYLCASSLGAWGEQYFGPGTRLTVT.

The chain links TRBV28 to TRBJ1-5; TRBD1 aligns across 7 bases. V dropped 3 bases and J dropped 1; count of bases not matched to a gene: 9. This CDR3 region has 17 residues. Germline assignment: CDR1 MDHEN and CDR2 SYDVKM. The DNA of the CDR3 is TGTGCCAGCAGTTTCCAAAGACAGGGTACGAGCAATCAGCCCCAGCATTTT. It translates to CASSFQRQGTSNQPQHF.

Regarding this clone: This CDR3 is also generated by other DNA sequences in the sample. The rearrangement joins TRBV20-1 to TRBJ2-5; no firm D call. The V and J ends lost 6 bases and 3 bases respectively, with 2 bases between them. Germline V gives CDR1 DFQATT, CDR2 SNEGSKA (reference sequence). The CDR3 runs 9 residues. The CDR3 DNA reads TGCAGTGCCAAAGAGACCCAGTACTTC. This sequence encodes CSAKETQYF.

The chain recombines TRBV5-1 with TRBJ2-1; D is possibly TRBD2 (5 bases). The ends were cut back, 3 bases at V and 0 bases at J, with 10 bases in the middle. Looked up from germline, CDR1 is SGHRS and CDR2 is YFSETQ. This CDR3 spans 15 amino acids. As DNA, the CDR3 is TGCGCCAGCAGCTCGGACTTTAGCTCCTACAATGAGCAGTTCTTC. Encoded protein: CASSSDFSSYNEQFF.

The V and J genes are TRBV7-2 and TRBJ1-5, with no clear D. Germline CDR1 and CDR2: SGHTA and FQGNSA. The CDR3 is 13 residues long. Between the trimmed V and J ends, which lost 4 bases and 5 bases, there was a span of 9 bases. CDR3 amino acids: CASSSTHDQPQHF. In DNA form, the CDR3 reads TGTGCCAGCAGCTCGACCCATGATCAGCCCCAGCATTTT.

The chain carries TRBV9 and TRBJ2-1; D unresolved. V was pared by 0 bases and J by 6 bases, with 13 bases between. This CDR3 is built from 15 residues. Germline V CDR1 and CDR2: SGDLS, YYNGEE. The DNA of the CDR3 is TGTGCCAGCAGCGTAGAGGTGACCGAGACCAATGAGCAGTTCTTC. Its translation: CASSVEVTETNEQFF.

V and J are TRBV2 and TRBJ2-3, with 10 bases aligning to TRBD2. Germline V gene lookup returns CDR1 SNHLY and CDR2 FYNNEI. The CDR3 sequence is 15 residues long. J gave up 5 bases and V 6 bases, and 8 bases lay outside the gene matches. DNA of the CDR3: TGTGCCAGCAGAGCTAGCGGGAGTGGACGAGATACGCAGTATTTT. Its protein product is CASRASGSGRDTQYF.

The chain couples TRBV28 to TRBJ2-1; D not resolved. The germline V and J ends were trimmed by 3 bases and 6 bases, with 18 bases remaining between them. Germline CDR1 and CDR2: MDHEN and SYDVKM. The CDR3 has 16 amino acids. The CDR3 spells CASSFSRPSYANEQFF. The CDR3 region has the DNA TGTGCCAGCAGTTTTTCTAGACCCTCTTACGCCAATGAGCAGTTCTTC.

This rearrangement joins TRBV28 to TRBJ2-1; a possible D gene is TRBD2 (6 bases). Germline loops: CDR1 MDHEN, CDR2 SYDVKM. The V gene lost 1 base and the J gene lost 0 bases, with 10 bases spanning the gap. The CDR3 consists of 16 residues. The CDR3 sequence: CASSLLSGVSYNEQFF. The CDR3 DNA reads as TGTGCCAGCAGTTTATTATCGGGGGTCTCCTACAATGAGCAGTTCTTC.

The V and J genes are TRBV5-6 and TRBJ1-1; the D gene is possibly TRBD1 (5 bases). There are 14 residues in the CDR3. Trimming stripped 2 bases from V and 4 bases from J, with 12 bases between. CDR1 and CDR2 from the germline V gene are SGHDT and YYEEEE. The CDR3 DNA is TGTGCCAGCAGCTTAGGGACGTCGACCACTGAAGCTTTCTTT. It encodes CASSLGTSTTEAFF. The full variable domain, with the rest looked up from reference TRBV5-6 and TRBJ1-1, is DAGVTQSPTHLIKTRGQQVTLRCSPKSGHDTVSWYQQALGQGPQFIFQYYEEEERQRGNFPDRFSGHQFPNYSSELNVNALLLGDSALYLCASSLGTSTTEAFFGQGTRLTVV.

The chain couples TRBV5-6 to TRBJ2-2; D is uncertain. Deletions cut 3 bases from V and 7 bases from J, with 7 bases between. Germline V gene lookup returns CDR1 SGHDT and CDR2 YYEEEE. This CDR3 is 12 amino acids long. The CDR3 loop reads CASSSTLGELFF. CDR3 nucleotide sequence: TGTGCCAGCAGCTCAACCCTCGGGGAGCTGTTTTTT.

The chain recombines TRBV6-5 with TRBJ2-7; TRBD1 matches at 8 bases. V lost 6 bases, J lost 2 bases, and 6 bases stayed unmatched. Germline loops: CDR1 MNHEY, CDR2 SVGAGI. This CDR3 region has 14 residues. This CDR3 is CASSPRQGPYEQYF. The DNA of the CDR3 is TGTGCCAGCAGCCCCAGACAGGGGCCCTACGAGCAGTACTTC.

The V gene is TRBV7-3, the J gene TRBJ1-1; TRBD1 matches at 7 bases. The ends lost 5 bases at V and 3 bases at J; junction bases unmatched: 9. The CDR3 spans 15 residues. CDR1 SGHTA and CDR2 FQGTGA come from the germline V gene. The DNA of the CDR3 is TGTGCCAGCAGCCGCCTGGAGGGGGCGGACACTGAAGCTTTCTTT. It specifies CASSRLEGADTEAFF.

The CDR3 nucleotides are TGTGCCAGCAGTATGGACCTCAGCTCCTACAATGAGCAGTTCTTC. Amino acids: CASSMDLSSYNEQFF. This chain uses TRBV27 with TRBJ2-1; D ambiguous. Trimming cost V 5 bases and J 0 bases, with 11 bases left between them. Germline V gene sequence: CDR1 MNHEY, CDR2 SMNVEV (reference sequence). The CDR3 totals 15 residues.

About this clone itself: Other DNA sequences in this specimen translate into the identical CDR3. The chain links TRBV7-9 to TRBJ1-5; 8 bases are shared with TRBD1. The CDR3 extends over 15 amino acids. The V and J ends lost 3 bases and 2 bases, in that order; junction bases with no gene match: 3. Germline V gene sequence: CDR1 SEHNR, CDR2 FQNEAQ (reference sequence). DNA of the CDR3: TGTGCCAGCAGCTTTACAGGGGGAGGCAATCAGCCCCAGCATTTT. It yields the protein CASSFTGGGNQPQHF.

This chain joins TRBV5-6 and TRBJ1-3; D not certain. V was pared by 7 bases and J by 3 bases, with 11 bases between. The CDR3 runs 13 residues. CDR1 SGHDT and CDR2 YYEEEE come from the germline V gene. The CDR3 nucleotides are TGTGCCAGCCTTCTAGGAGGTGGAAACACCATATATTTT. The encoded protein is CASLLGGGNTIYF.

This rearrangement joins TRBV6-5 to TRBJ2-7, with TRBD1 matching 8 bases. Germline V gene lookup returns CDR1 MNHEY and CDR2 SVGAGI. This CDR3 has 15 residues. V lost 4 bases, J lost 7 bases, and 12 bases stayed unmatched. The chain's CDR3 is CASSFPDRGLEEQYF. The CDR3 region has the DNA TGTGCCAGCAGTTTCCCCGACAGGGGACTCGAAGAGCAGTACTTC.

The count of this clone is one. The chain recombines TRBV28 with TRBJ2-5; maybe TRBD2 (6 bases). CDR3 length: 14 amino acids. Trimming pared 1 base from V and 6 bases from J, leaving 12 bases between. CDR1 MDHEN and CDR2 SYDVKM come from the germline V gene. The CDR3 nucleotides are TGTGCCAGCAGTTTATCGCGGGGCTCAAAGACCCAGTACTTC. Its translation: CASSLSRGSKTQYF. Combining the CDR3 with reference TRBV28 and TRBJ2-5 gives the whole variable domain DVKVTQSSRYLVKRTGEKVFLECVQDMDHENMFWYRQDPGLGLRLIYFSYDVKMKEKGDIPEGYSVSREKKERFSLILESASTNQTSMYLCASSLSRGSKTQYFGPGTRLLVL.

The CDR3 nucleotides are TGCGCCAGCAGCAAAGCCGGGACGGACCAAGAGACCCAGTACTTC. Amino acid sequence: CASSKAGTDQETQYF. This chain connects TRBV5-1 to TRBJ2-5, with D perhaps given as TRBD1 or TRBD2 (5 bases each). Germline loops: CDR1 SGHRS, CDR2 YFSETQ. CDR3 size: 15 residues. Trimming removed 4 bases from V and 0 bases from J, with 13 bases in between.

Points on this clone: In the same sample, other DNA sequences code for this CDR3. The CDR3, as DNA: TGTGCCAGCAGCGTAGGTAGCAGAAACTACGAGCAGTACTTC. This encodes CASSVGSRNYEQYF. This rearrangement joins TRBV9 to TRBJ2-7, with D unresolved. V gave up 0 bases and J gave up 3 bases, with 10 bases separating them. The CDR3 loop spans 14 amino acids. Germline V CDR1 and CDR2: SGDLS, YYNGEE.

On this clone: Other nucleotide sequences in the sample specify the same CDR3. J is TRBJ2-3 and V is TRBV19; D is unresolved. Trimming shortened V by 6 bases and J by 6 bases, and 7 bases separated the two germline ends. This CDR3 has 11 residues. Germline lookup yields CDR1 LNHDA and CDR2 SQIVND (reference sequence). The CDR3 nucleotides are TGTGCCAGTAGCACTACGGATACGCAGTATTTT. Amino acid sequence: CASSTTDTQYF.

As to this clone: Different DNA sequences within this sample yield the same CDR3. The V and J genes are TRBV11-2 and TRBJ2-3; 11 positions match TRBD2. Trimming cost V 5 bases and J 4 bases; bases outside gene matches: 5. This CDR3 comprises 15 residues. CDR1 is SGHAT and CDR2 is FQNNGV in the germline V gene. The CDR3 DNA follows: TGTGCCAGCAGCCCGCTAGCGGGAGGCTCAGATACGCAGTATTTT. It yields the protein CASSPLAGGSDTQYF.

V gene TRBV6-1 combines with J gene TRBJ1-1; D remains ambiguous. Germline values: CDR1 MNHNS, CDR2 SASEGT. Trimming stripped 7 bases from V and 1 base from J, with 10 bases between. The CDR3 sequence is 13 residues long. As DNA, the CDR3 is TGTGCCAGCATCGACAAACCGAACACTGAAGCTTTCTTT. As protein: CASIDKPNTEAFF.

This chain joins TRBV4-3 and TRBJ2-3; D gene uncertain. V lost 0 bases to trimming and J lost 14 bases, with 18 bases between them. The CDR3 consists of 14 residues. The germline V gene has CDR1 LGHNA and CDR2 YSLEER. The CDR3 DNA reads as TGCGCCAGCAGCCAAGATCGGATTGATTCGCCCAGGTATTTT. Translation gives CASSQDRIDSPRYF.

This chain uses TRBV2 with TRBJ2-1; 11 bases fit TRBD2. The CDR3 is made up of 14 amino acids. Germline V gene sequence: CDR1 SNHLY, CDR2 FYNNEI. V shed 9 bases, J shed 7 bases, and the junction held 8 bases outside the gene matches. The CDR3 loop reads CARPASGRTNEQFF. The CDR3 DNA reads as TGTGCCAGACCTGCTAGCGGGAGGACAAATGAGCAGTTCTTC.